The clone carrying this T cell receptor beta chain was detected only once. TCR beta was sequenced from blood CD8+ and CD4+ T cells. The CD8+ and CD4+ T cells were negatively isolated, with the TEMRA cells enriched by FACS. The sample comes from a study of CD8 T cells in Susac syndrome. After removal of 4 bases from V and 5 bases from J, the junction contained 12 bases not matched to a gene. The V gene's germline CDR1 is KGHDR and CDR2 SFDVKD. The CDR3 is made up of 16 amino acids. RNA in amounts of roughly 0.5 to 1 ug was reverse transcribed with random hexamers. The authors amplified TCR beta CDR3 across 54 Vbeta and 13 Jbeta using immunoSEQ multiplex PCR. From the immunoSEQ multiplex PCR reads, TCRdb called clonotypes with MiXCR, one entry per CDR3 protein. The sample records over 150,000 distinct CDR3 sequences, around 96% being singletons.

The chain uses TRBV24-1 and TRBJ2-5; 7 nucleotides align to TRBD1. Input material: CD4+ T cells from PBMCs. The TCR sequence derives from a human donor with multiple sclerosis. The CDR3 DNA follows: TGTGCCACCAGTGACCCCGTGGGACAGCGACCCGAGACCCAGTACTTC. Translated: CATSDPVGQRPETQYF.